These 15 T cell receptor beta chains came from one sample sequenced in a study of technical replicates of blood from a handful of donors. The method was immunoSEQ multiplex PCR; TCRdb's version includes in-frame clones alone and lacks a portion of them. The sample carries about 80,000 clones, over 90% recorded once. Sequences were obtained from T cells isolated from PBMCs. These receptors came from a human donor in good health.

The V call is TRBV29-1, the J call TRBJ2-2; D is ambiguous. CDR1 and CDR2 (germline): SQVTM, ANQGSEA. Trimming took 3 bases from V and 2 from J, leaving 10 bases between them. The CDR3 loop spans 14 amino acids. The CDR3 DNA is TGCAGCGTTGACCTTTCGGGTAACACCGGGGAGCTGTTTTTT. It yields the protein CSVDLSGNTGELFF.

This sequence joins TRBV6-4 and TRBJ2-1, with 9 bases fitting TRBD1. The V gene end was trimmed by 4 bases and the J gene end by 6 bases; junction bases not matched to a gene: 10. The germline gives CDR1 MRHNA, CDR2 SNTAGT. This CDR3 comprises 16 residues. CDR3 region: CASSGSYRDRANEQFF. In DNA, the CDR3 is TGTGCCAGCAGTGGTTCATACCGGGACAGGGCCAATGAGCAGTTCTTC.

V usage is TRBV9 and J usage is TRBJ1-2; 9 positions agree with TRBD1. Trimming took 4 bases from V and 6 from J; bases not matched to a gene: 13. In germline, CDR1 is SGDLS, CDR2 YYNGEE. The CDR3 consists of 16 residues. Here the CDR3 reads CASSSPGQGNYNGYTF. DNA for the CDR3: TGTGCCAGCAGCTCCCCGGGACAGGGTAACTATAATGGCTACACCTTC.

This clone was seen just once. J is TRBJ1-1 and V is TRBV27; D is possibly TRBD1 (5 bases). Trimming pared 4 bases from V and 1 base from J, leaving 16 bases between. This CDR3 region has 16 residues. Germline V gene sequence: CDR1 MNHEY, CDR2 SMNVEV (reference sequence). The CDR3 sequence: CASSSRRGRRNTEAFF. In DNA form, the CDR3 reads TGTGCCAGCAGTTCCCGGCGGGGACGTAGGAACACTGAAGCTTTCTTT.

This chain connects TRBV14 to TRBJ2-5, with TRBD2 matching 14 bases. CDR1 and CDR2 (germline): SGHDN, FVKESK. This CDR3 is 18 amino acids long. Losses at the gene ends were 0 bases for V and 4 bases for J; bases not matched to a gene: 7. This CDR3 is CASSQDGEGLAGGETQYF. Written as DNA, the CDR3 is TGTGCCAGCAGCCAAGATGGGGAAGGACTAGCGGGAGGAGAGACCCAGTACTTC.

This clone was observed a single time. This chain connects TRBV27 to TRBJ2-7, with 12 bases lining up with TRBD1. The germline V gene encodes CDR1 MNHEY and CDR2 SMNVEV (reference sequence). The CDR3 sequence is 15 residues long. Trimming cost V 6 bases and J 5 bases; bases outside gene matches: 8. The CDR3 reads CASRGQGAQGNEQYF. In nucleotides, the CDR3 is TGTGCCAGCAGGGGACAGGGGGCGCAGGGGAACGAGCAGTACTTC.

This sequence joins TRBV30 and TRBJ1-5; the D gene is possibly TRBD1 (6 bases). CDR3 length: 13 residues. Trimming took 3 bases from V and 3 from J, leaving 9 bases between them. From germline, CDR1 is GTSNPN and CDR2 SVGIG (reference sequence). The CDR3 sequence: CAWRQGYNQPQHF. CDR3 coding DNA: TGTGCCTGGAGACAGGGTTACAATCAGCCCCAGCATTTT.

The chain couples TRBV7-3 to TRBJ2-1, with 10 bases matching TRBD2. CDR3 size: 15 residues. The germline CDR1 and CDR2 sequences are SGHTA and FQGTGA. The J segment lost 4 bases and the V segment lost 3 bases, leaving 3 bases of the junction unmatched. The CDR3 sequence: CASSFLAGEYNEQFF. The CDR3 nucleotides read TGTGCCAGCAGCTTCCTAGCGGGGGAATACAATGAGCAGTTCTTC. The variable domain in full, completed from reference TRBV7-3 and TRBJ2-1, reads GAGVSQTPSNKVTEKGKYVELRCDPISGHTALYWYRQSLGQGPEFLIYFQGTGAADDSGLPNDRFFAVRPEGSVSTLKIQRTERGDSAVYLCASSFLAGEYNEQFFGPGTRLTVL.

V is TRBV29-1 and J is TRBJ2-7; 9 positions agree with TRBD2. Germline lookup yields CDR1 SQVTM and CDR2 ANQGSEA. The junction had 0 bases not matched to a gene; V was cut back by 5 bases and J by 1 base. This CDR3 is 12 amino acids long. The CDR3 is CSVLAGSYEQYF. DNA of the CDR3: TGCAGCGTTCTAGCGGGGTCCTACGAGCAGTACTTC.

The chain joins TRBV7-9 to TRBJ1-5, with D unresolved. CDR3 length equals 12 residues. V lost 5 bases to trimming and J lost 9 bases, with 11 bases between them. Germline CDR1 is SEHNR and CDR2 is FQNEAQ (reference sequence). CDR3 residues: CASSAEGWPQHF. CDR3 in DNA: TGTGCCAGCAGCGCGGAGGGATGGCCCCAGCATTTT.

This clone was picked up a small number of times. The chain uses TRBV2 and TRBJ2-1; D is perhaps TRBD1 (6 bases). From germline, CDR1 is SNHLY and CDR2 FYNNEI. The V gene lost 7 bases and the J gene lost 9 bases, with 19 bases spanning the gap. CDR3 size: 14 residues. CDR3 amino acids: CASTSEGERGEQFF. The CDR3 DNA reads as TGTGCCAGCACTTCAGAGGGGGAGAGAGGTGAGCAGTTCTTC.

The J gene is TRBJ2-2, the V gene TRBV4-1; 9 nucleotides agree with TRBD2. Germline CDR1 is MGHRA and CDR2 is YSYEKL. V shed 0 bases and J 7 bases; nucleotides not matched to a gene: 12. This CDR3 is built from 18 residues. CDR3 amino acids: CASSQDSLAGLILGELFF. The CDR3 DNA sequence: TGCGCCAGCAGCCAAGATTCCCTAGCGGGACTAATTCTCGGGGAGCTGTTTTTT.

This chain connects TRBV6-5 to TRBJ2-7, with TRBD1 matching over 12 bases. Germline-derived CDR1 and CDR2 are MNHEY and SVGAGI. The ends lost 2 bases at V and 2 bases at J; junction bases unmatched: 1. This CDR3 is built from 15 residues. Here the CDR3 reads CASSYRDRGPYEQYF. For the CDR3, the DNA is TGTGCCAGCAGTTACCGGGACAGGGGGCCCTACGAGCAGTACTTC.

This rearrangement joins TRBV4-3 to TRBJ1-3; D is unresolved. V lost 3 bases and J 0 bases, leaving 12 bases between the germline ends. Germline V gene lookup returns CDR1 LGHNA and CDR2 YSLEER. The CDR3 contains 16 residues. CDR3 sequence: CASSHSQPYSGNTIYF. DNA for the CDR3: TGCGCCAGCAGCCATTCACAGCCGTACTCTGGAAACACCATATATTTT.

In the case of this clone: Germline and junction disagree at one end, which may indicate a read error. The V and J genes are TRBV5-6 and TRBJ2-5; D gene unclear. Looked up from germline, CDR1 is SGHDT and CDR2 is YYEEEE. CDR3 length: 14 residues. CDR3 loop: CASSIRKYQETQYF. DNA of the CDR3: TGTGCCAGCAGCATCAGGAAGTACCAGGAGACCCAGTACTTC.